The 29 T cell receptor beta chains listed next were all sequenced from one sample in a study of Graves' ophthalmopathy and Graves' hyperthyroidism. Amplifying from RNA transcripts, the study obtained TCR beta CDR3 regions. An opening RT-PCR round employed HTBI primers and preceded a second-round multiplex PCR. TCRdb reanalysed the multiplex PCR reads using MiXCR and keeps one entry per CDR3 protein. The sample carries about 240,000 distinct CDR3 sequences, approximately 42% recorded once. Sample: peripheral blood. These receptors were taken from an adult man with Graves' ophthalmopathy.

This chain joins TRBV10-1 and TRBJ2-7, with TRBD2 matching over 9 bases. Trimming removed 6 bases from V and 5 bases from J; junction bases left unmatched: 11. The V gene's germline CDR1 is WNHNN and CDR2 SYGVQD (reference sequence). This CDR3 has 15 residues. The CDR3 here is CASSLTGTSPHEQYF. The CDR3 DNA reads as TGCGCCAGCAGCCTAACCGGGACTAGCCCCCACGAGCAGTACTTC.

This clonotype has a handful of counts. This chain uses TRBV7-3 with TRBJ1-5; D unresolved. The germline V and J ends were trimmed by 5 bases and 6 bases, with 17 bases remaining between them. Germline assignment: CDR1 SGHTA and CDR2 FQGTGA. This CDR3 is built from 15 residues. CDR3 protein: CASSQSPQIGQPQHF. The DNA of the CDR3 is TGTGCCAGCAGCCAATCCCCGCAGATTGGTCAGCCCCAGCATTTT.

In the case of this clonotype: This could be a read error, since a much larger clone is one nucleotide away. V is TRBV20-1 and J is TRBJ1-4; D is uncertain. V lost 3 bases to trimming and J lost 11 bases, with 10 bases between them. The CDR3 has 11 residues. Germline CDR1 is DFQATT and CDR2 is SNEGSKA (reference sequence). The CDR3 DNA sequence: TGCAGTGCTAGCAGGACGGGGAAACTGTTTTTT. The encoded protein is CSASRTGKLFF.

As to this clonotype: Sequence at one end of the junction differs from germline and may be a read error. The chain uses TRBV29-1 and TRBJ2-7; unclear D gene. Germline CDR1 SQVTM, CDR2 ANQGSEA. The CDR3 is 12 residues long. As DNA, the CDR3 is TGCAGCGTTGAGGGCCAGAACTACGGGCAGTACTTC. Translating it yields CSVEGQNYGQYF.

The chain couples TRBV4-2 to TRBJ1-2; 9 bases fit TRBD1. Trimming took 6 bases from V and 6 from J; bases not matched to a gene: 8. Looked up from germline, CDR1 is LGHNA and CDR2 is YNFKEQ. This CDR3 region has 14 residues. The CDR3 protein is CASSLLGQGNGYTF. The CDR3, as DNA: TGTGCCAGCAGTCTACTTGGACAGGGGAATGGCTACACCTTC.

The chain is built from TRBV20-1 and TRBJ1-3; the D is unclear. The germline V and J ends were trimmed by 1 base and 8 bases, with 3 bases remaining between them. The CDR3 is 10 residues long. The germline CDR1 and CDR2 sequences are DFQATT and SNEGSKA (reference sequence). The CDR3 region has the DNA TGCAGTGCTAGAGCCTACACCATATATTTT. Translating it yields CSARAYTIYF.

V is TRBV20-1 and J is TRBJ1-2; possible D gene TRBD1, 6 bases. From germline, CDR1 is DFQATT and CDR2 SNEGSKA (reference sequence). The CDR3 sequence is 12 residues long. V was cut by 6 bases and J by 4 bases, with 12 bases left in between. The CDR3 here is CSAPDSAYGYTF. DNA for the CDR3: TGCAGTGCCCCGGACAGCGCCTATGGCTACACCTTC.

This clonotype has at least ten counts. The genes are TRBV29-1 and TRBJ1-2; D uncertain. The germline V gene has CDR1 SQVTM and CDR2 ANQGSEA. This CDR3 contains 11 residues. Trimming cost V 7 bases and J 6 bases, with 12 bases left between them. The chain's CDR3 is CSDRGGHGYTF. CDR3 coding DNA: TGCAGCGATCGTGGTGGGCATGGCTACACCTTC.

The CDR3 nucleotides read TGTGCCAGCCTTCTGACGCGAGGGGATGAAAAACTGTTTTTT. This gives the protein CASLLTRGDEKLFF. The chain has TRBV7-9 and TRBJ1-4; D might be TRBD1 (5 bases). Germline V lookup: CDR1 SEHNR, CDR2 FQNEAQ (reference sequence). This CDR3 has 14 amino acids. V was shortened by 8 bases and J by 6 bases, with 16 bases between the two germline ends. Supplemented by reference TRBV7-9 and TRBJ1-4, the full variable domain reads DTGVSQNPRHKITKRGQNVTFRCDPISEHNRLYWYRQTLGQGPEFLTYFQNEAQLEKSRLLSDRFSAERPKGSFSTLEIQRTEQGDSAMYLCASLLTRGDEKLFFGSGTQLSVL.

This clonotype was counted only a few times. The chain joins TRBV5-8 to TRBJ2-5; D uncertain. This CDR3 region has 15 residues. V was cut by 6 bases and J by 3 bases, with 18 bases left in between. Germline CDR1 reads SGHTS; CDR2 reads YDEGEE. The CDR3 DNA sequence: TGTGCCAGCACCTCTAAGTGGACGGTGGAAGAGACCCAGTACTTC. The encoded protein is CASTSKWTVEETQYF.

This clonotype was counted many times. The CDR3 DNA follows: TGTGCCAGCACCGCGACTAGCGCCCACGAGCAGTACTTC. Amino acids: CASTATSAHEQYF. The gene calls are TRBV7-2 and TRBJ2-7, with 8 bases matching TRBD2. CDR3 length: 13 residues. Germline CDR1 reads SGHTA; CDR2 reads FQGNSA. Germline trimming cut 7 bases from V and 5 bases from J; bases unmatched to any gene: 7.

With regard to this clonotype: A much larger clone lies one base from this, so it may be a read error. The gene calls are TRBV7-2 and TRBJ1-2; a weak D match, TRBD1 (5 bases). Germline CDR1 reads SGHTA; CDR2 reads FQGNSA. The CDR3 extends over 12 amino acids. For the CDR3, the DNA is TGTGCCACCAGCTTGTCAGGGAATGGCTACACCTTC. Translated: CATSLSGNGYTF.

The V call is TRBV29-1, the J call TRBJ1-1; D may be TRBD1 (5 bases). Trimming removed 4 bases from V and 3 bases from J, with 6 bases in between. The CDR3 contains 11 residues. Germline CDR1 reads SQVTM; CDR2 reads ANQGSEA. CDR3 in DNA: TGCAGCGTTGTAGGGGACACTGAAGCTTTCTTT. Protein: CSVVGDTEAFF.

The V call is TRBV5-4, the J call TRBJ2-7, with a possible D match to TRBD1 (6 bases). The CDR3 covers 13 residues. V dropped 4 bases and J dropped 4 bases, with 12 bases sitting between them. CDR1 and CDR2 from the germline V gene are SGHNT and YYREEE (reference sequence). As DNA, the CDR3 is TGTGCCAGCAGCCAGGAACAGGGTTACGAGCAGTACTTC. Amino acid sequence: CASSQEQGYEQYF.

This sequence joins TRBV6-5 and TRBJ2-5; 10 bases line up with TRBD2. J lost 5 bases, V lost 8 bases, and 8 bases had no gene match. The CDR3 contains 14 residues. Germline V gene lookup returns CDR1 MNHEY and CDR2 SVGAGI. CDR3 region: CASRLAGAAETQYF. The CDR3 DNA reads TGTGCCAGCCGGCTAGCGGGAGCCGCCGAGACCCAGTACTTC.

This CDR3 reads CAISKQQGSYEQYF. As DNA, the CDR3 is TGTGCCATCAGTAAGCAACAGGGATCCTACGAGCAGTACTTC. J is TRBJ2-7 and V is TRBV10-3, with a weak D call TRBD1 (6 bases). Trimming shortened V by 5 bases and J by 1 base, and 12 bases separated the two germline ends. Germline lookup yields CDR1 ENHRY and CDR2 SYGVKD. This CDR3 contains 14 residues.

The chain links TRBV20-1 to TRBJ2-2; 11 bases agree with TRBD2. The CDR3 loop spans 14 amino acids. Germline loops: CDR1 DFQATT, CDR2 SNEGSKA (reference sequence). V lost 5 bases, J lost 5 bases, and 4 bases stayed unmatched. CDR3 nucleotides: TGCAGTGCTCAGCTAGCGGGAGGTACCGGGGAGCTGTTTTTT. Protein sequence: CSAQLAGGTGELFF.

The chain uses TRBV7-6 and TRBJ1-1; perhaps TRBD1 as D (6 bases). The CDR3 totals 15 residues. Looked up from germline, CDR1 is SGHVS and CDR2 is FNYEAQ. V lost 7 bases and J 1 base, leaving 16 bases between the germline ends. This CDR3 is CASIQTTGRNTEAFF. CDR3 sequence (DNA): TGTGCCAGCATCCAAACGACAGGCCGGAACACTGAAGCTTTCTTT.

Many counts were recorded for this clonotype. The rearrangement links TRBV10-3 to TRBJ2-7; 12 nucleotides agree with TRBD1. The germline V gene encodes CDR1 ENHRY and CDR2 SYGVKD. V shed 10 bases, J shed 5 bases, and the junction held 6 bases outside the gene matches. CDR3 length: 13 residues. The chain's CDR3 is CATRDRGRNEQYF. The CDR3 nucleotides are TGTGCCACCCGGGACAGGGGGCGAAACGAGCAGTACTTC.

This clonotype has at least ten counts. The CDR3 region has the DNA TGTGCCAGCAGCTCCCAGTCCGGGACAGGGGGGAATGGCTACACCTTC. Amino acid sequence: CASSSQSGTGGNGYTF. The chain employs TRBV7-6 and TRBJ1-2, with TRBD1 matching over 11 bases. This CDR3 is built from 16 residues. After removal of 4 bases from V and 6 bases from J, the junction contained 10 bases not matched to a gene. CDR1 is SGHVS and CDR2 is FNYEAQ in the germline V gene.

V is TRBV12-3 or TRBV12-4 and J is TRBJ2-5; D possibly corresponds to TRBD2 (7 bases). Trimming took off 3 bases at V and 4 bases at J, with 15 bases between the two ends. The CDR3 has 15 amino acids. The DNA for the CDR3 is TGTGCCAGCAGTTTGGGGGGGGCGTCTGGAGAGACCCAGTACTTC. Protein sequence: CASSLGGASGETQYF.

In regard to this clonotype: In this CDR3 the conserved last residue, phenylalanine or tryptophan, is missing, so a read error is likely. The DNA is omitted, as the CDR3 cannot be located on it reliably, and the CDR3 follows TCRdb's listing. This chain connects TRBV20-1 to TRBJ1-2. From germline, CDR1 is DFQATT and CDR2 SNEGSKA (reference sequence). Inclusive of both ends, the CDR3 amounts to 8 amino acids. Here the CDR3 reads CSASPRLV.

V usage is TRBV7-9 and J usage is TRBJ2-7, with 13 bases lining up with TRBD2. Germline CDR1 SEHNR, CDR2 FQNEAQ (reference sequence). Trimming cost V 4 bases and J 5 bases; bases outside gene matches: 14. The CDR3 runs to 18 residues. The CDR3 coding sequence is TGTGCCAGCAGCTCGACCCCGGGACTAGCGGGGTTTAGGGACGAGCAGTACTTC. This gives the protein CASSSTPGLAGFRDEQYF.

The rearrangement uses TRBV12-3 or TRBV12-4 and TRBJ2-5; tentatively, D is TRBD1 or TRBD2 (5 bases each). Near its end, the DNA agrees better with TRBJ2-1, so the J call may be wrong. The CDR3 is made up of 15 amino acids. CDR3 coding DNA: TGTGCCAGCAGTCTAACCGGGACGGTCAACAATGAGCAGTTCTTC. This encodes CASSLTGTVNNEQFF.

Concerning this clonotype itself: The junction departs from the called germline gene at one end, perhaps through a read error. The CDR3 here is CASSQDSGGQGGGEKLFF. CDR3 sequence (DNA): TGTGCCAGCAGCCAAGATTCCGGGGGACAAGGCGGGGGTGAAAAACTGTTTTTT. The chain employs TRBV5-1 and TRBJ1-4; D is possibly TRBD1 (6 bases). Germline V gene sequence: CDR1 SGHRS, CDR2 YFSETQ. CDR3 size: 18 residues.

This chain joins TRBV4-1 and TRBJ2-7; TRBD1 matches 7 bases. From germline, CDR1 is MGHRA and CDR2 YSYEKL. The CDR3 contains 14 residues. Germline trimming cut 4 bases from V and 4 bases from J; bases unmatched to any gene: 7. The DNA of the CDR3 is TGCGCCAGCAGCCGGATAGACAGGGCGTACGAGCAGTACTTC. It translates to CASSRIDRAYEQYF.

This clonotype was detected many times. The chain recombines TRBV7-8 with TRBJ2-5, with D perhaps assigned TRBD1 or TRBD2 (5 bases each). The germline CDR1 and CDR2 sequences are SGHVS and FQNEAQ. The V gene lost 2 bases and the J gene lost 4 bases, with 17 bases spanning the gap. The CDR3 has 16 residues. In DNA, the CDR3 is TGTGCCAGCAGCTTAAGGGGCCCGCCCGGAGGAGAGACCCAGTACTTC. It encodes CASSLRGPPGGETQYF.

This clonotype was counted at least ten times. The V call is TRBV6-5, the J call TRBJ1-1; no definite D call. Trimming left V 4 bases short and J 0 bases short, with 9 bases between. The CDR3 extends over 14 amino acids. The V gene's germline CDR1 is MNHEY and CDR2 SVGAGI. CDR3 DNA: TGTGCCAGCAGTTTTGAGAACATGAACACTGAAGCTTTCTTT. Protein: CASSFENMNTEAFF.

V usage is TRBV10-3 and J usage is TRBJ1-4, with 7 bases fitting TRBD1. The V segment lost 2 bases and the J segment 7 bases; nucleotides outside the gene matches: 7. Germline assignment: CDR1 ENHRY and CDR2 SYGVKD. CDR3 length equals 15 residues. The CDR3 nucleotides read TGTGCCATCAGTGAGACCCCGGGGACAGCTGAAAAACTGTTTTTT. This codes for CAISETPGTAEKLFF.